A selection of T cell receptor beta chains follows, all from one sample in a study of shared clonotypes between healthy human individuals. Assay used: immunoSEQ multiplex PCR; TCRdb lists only in-frame clones, some missing. The table lists some 2,100,000 clones, more than 85% of them singletons. Sequenced material: naive CD8+ T cells from PBMCs. These receptors all come from a man aged 18 to 30 in good health. Some clones in this sample may be carry-over from other donors' samples. Each CDR3 is given with its conserved first and last residue. Fields, in order: V gene, D gene, J gene, clone size, CDR3 protein, CDR3 DNA. A D gene is named only where the DNA matches it firmly. Rows give clone size only sometimes, using once, few, many, or a class for an expanded clone.

V gene: TRBV6-6
D gene: -
J gene: TRBJ2-1
clone size: once
CDR3 protein: CASSYWATRGDNEQFF
CDR3 DNA: TGTGCCAGCAGTTACTGGGCTACAAGGGGGGACAATGAGCAGTTCTTC

V gene: TRBV19
D gene: -
J gene: TRBJ2-7
clone size: -
CDR3 protein: CASSQTGEANEQYF
CDR3 DNA: TGTGCCAGTAGCCAAACGGGGGAAGCGAACGAGCAGTACTTC

V gene: TRBV7-9
D gene: -
J gene: TRBJ2-7
clone size: -
CDR3 protein: CASSLAIHYEQYF
CDR3 DNA: TGTGCCAGCAGCTTAGCCATCCACTACGAGCAGTACTTC

V gene: TRBV7-9
D gene: TRBD1
J gene: TRBJ2-2
clone size: -
CDR3 protein: CASSFSFGTGAGELFF
CDR3 DNA: TGTGCCAGCAGCTTTAGCTTCGGGACAGGGGCCGGGGAGCTGTTTTTT

V gene: TRBV11-2
D gene: TRBD1
J gene: TRBJ2-7
clone size: -
CDR3 protein: CASSHRDRGDEQYF
CDR3 DNA: TGTGCCAGCAGCCACCGGGACAGGGGGGACGAGCAGTACTTC

V gene: TRBV27
D gene: -
J gene: TRBJ2-3
clone size: -
CDR3 protein: CASSLLTSGTDTQYF
CDR3 DNA: TGTGCCAGCAGTTTACTGACCTCCGGCACAGATACGCAGTATTTT

V gene: TRBV27
D gene: -
J gene: TRBJ2-5
clone size: -
CDR3 protein: CASSLSPGTNQETQYF
CDR3 DNA: TGTGCCAGCAGTTTATCCCCAGGGACCAATCAAGAGACCCAGTACTTC

V gene: TRBV28
D gene: -
J gene: TRBJ2-7
clone size: -
CDR3 protein: CASRRPRGYEQYF
CDR3 DNA: TGTGCCAGCAGACGTCCAAGGGGATACGAGCAGTACTTC

V gene: TRBV4-2
D gene: -
J gene: TRBJ1-1
clone size: -
CDR3 protein: CASSFKQGDEAFF
CDR3 DNA: TGTGCCAGCAGCTTCAAACAAGGGGATGAAGCTTTCTTT

V gene: TRBV5-4
D gene: -
J gene: TRBJ1-2
clone size: -
CDR3 protein: CASSPGEAYGYTF
CDR3 DNA: TGTGCCAGCAGCCCAGGGGAGGCCTATGGCTACACCTTC

V gene: TRBV30
D gene: TRBD2
J gene: TRBJ2-3
clone size: -
CDR3 protein: CAWSSASGSVHYPDTQYF
CDR3 DNA: TGTGCCTGGAGCTCGGCTAGCGGGAGTGTTCATTATCCAGATACGCAGTATTTT

V gene: TRBV2
D gene: -
J gene: TRBJ2-7
clone size: -
CDR3 protein: CASSVAQVLF
CDR3 DNA: TGTGCCAGCAGTGTTGCCCAGGTTCTTTTC

V gene: TRBV9
D gene: -
J gene: TRBJ2-2
clone size: few
CDR3 protein: CASSVVSTGELFF
CDR3 DNA: TGTGCCAGCAGCGTAGTGTCCACCGGGGAGCTGTTTTTT

V gene: TRBV9
D gene: TRBD2
J gene: TRBJ2-4
clone size: once
CDR3 protein: CASSPEGSGSWDIQYF
CDR3 DNA: TGTGCCAGCAGCCCAGAGGGTAGCGGGAGTTGGGACATTCAGTACTTC

V gene: TRBV5-1
D gene: TRBD2
J gene: TRBJ2-1
clone size: -
CDR3 protein: CASSLETSGTPHEQFF
CDR3 DNA: TGCGCCAGCAGCTTGGAGACTAGCGGGACCCCCCATGAGCAGTTCTTC

V gene: TRBV7-9
D gene: TRBD2
J gene: TRBJ2-1
clone size: -
CDR3 protein: CASSSTSGRGYSYNEQFF
CDR3 DNA: TGTGCCAGCAGCTCGACTAGCGGGAGGGGTTACTCCTACAATGAGCAGTTCTTC

V gene: TRBV2
D gene: TRBD1
J gene: TRBJ1-5
clone size: few
CDR3 protein: CASGGEQGAVGNQPQHF
CDR3 DNA: TGTGCCAGTGGAGGGGAACAGGGGGCCGTGGGCAATCAGCCCCAGCATTTT

V gene: TRBV4-3
D gene: -
J gene: TRBJ1-2
clone size: -
CDR3 protein: CASSQGGRGFGYTF
CDR3 DNA: TGCGCCAGCAGCCAAGGGGGCAGGGGCTTTGGCTACACCTTC

V gene: TRBV15
D gene: -
J gene: TRBJ2-5
clone size: -
CDR3 protein: CATSREAGSETQYF
CDR3 DNA: TGTGCCACCAGCAGAGAGGCGGGTTCAGAGACCCAGTACTTC

V gene: TRBV14
D gene: TRBD2
J gene: TRBJ2-7
clone size: -
CDR3 protein: CASSHISGRVPYEQYF
CDR3 DNA: TGTGCCAGCAGCCATATTAGCGGGAGGGTCCCCTACGAGCAGTACTTC

V gene: TRBV4-1
D gene: -
J gene: TRBJ1-1
clone size: -
CDR3 protein: CASSQEIGPGAFF
CDR3 DNA: TGCGCCAGCAGCCAAGAGATTGGACCGGGAGCTTTCTTT

V gene: TRBV29-1
D gene: -
J gene: TRBJ2-7
clone size: once
CDR3 protein: CSVPGAYEQYF
CDR3 DNA: TGCAGCGTCCCAGGAGCCTACGAGCAGTACTTC

V gene: TRBV11-2
D gene: -
J gene: TRBJ2-7
clone size: -
CDR3 protein: CASSFPWGELQYEQYF
CDR3 DNA: TGTGCCAGCAGCTTTCCCTGGGGGGAACTCCAATACGAGCAGTACTTC

V gene: TRBV4-3
D gene: -
J gene: TRBJ2-2
clone size: once
CDR3 protein: CASSPSVADTGELFF
CDR3 DNA: TGCGCCAGCAGCCCCAGTGTAGCGGACACCGGGGAGCTGTTTTTT

V gene: TRBV27
D gene: -
J gene: TRBJ2-7
clone size: -
CDR3 protein: CAIRRGAEQYF
CDR3 DNA: TGTGCCATCCGTCGAGGGGCCGAGCAGTACTTC

V gene: TRBV4-1
D gene: -
J gene: TRBJ2-7
clone size: -
CDR3 protein: CASSLYQQRVPREQYF
CDR3 DNA: TGCGCCAGCAGCCTGTACCAACAGAGGGTTCCGAGGGAGCAGTACTTC

V gene: TRBV2
D gene: -
J gene: TRBJ1-3
clone size: -
CDR3 protein: CASSEQWFSGNTIYF
CDR3 DNA: TGTGCCAGCAGTGAACAATGGTTCTCTGGAAACACCATATATTTT

V gene: TRBV11-2
D gene: -
J gene: TRBJ2-7
clone size: -
CDR3 protein: CASSLDRLVSYEQYF
CDR3 DNA: TGTGCCAGCAGCTTAGATCGTCTGGTCTCCTACGAGCAGTACTTC

V gene: TRBV11-1
D gene: -
J gene: TRBJ2-1
clone size: -
CDR3 protein: CASSLLRTNPYNEQFF
CDR3 DNA: TGTGCCAGCAGCTTATTAAGGACCAACCCCTACAATGAGCAGTTCTTC

V gene: TRBV19
D gene: TRBD1
J gene: TRBJ2-2
clone size: -
CDR3 protein: CASSDRDRATGELFF
CDR3 DNA: TGTGCCAGTAGTGACCGGGACAGAGCCACCGGGGAGCTGTTTTTT

V gene: TRBV19
D gene: TRBD1
J gene: TRBJ1-1
clone size: few
CDR3 protein: CASSRRGGTEAFF
CDR3 DNA: TGTGCCAGTAGTCGCAGGGGGGGCACTGAAGCTTTCTTT

V gene: TRBV10-1
D gene: -
J gene: TRBJ2-7
clone size: once
CDR3 protein: CASSDRGRASEQYF
CDR3 DNA: TGCGCCAGCAGTGACAGGGGGAGGGCCAGCGAGCAGTACTTC

V gene: TRBV7-9
D gene: -
J gene: TRBJ2-7
clone size: -
CDR3 protein: CASSYPIDEQYF
CDR3 DNA: TGTGCCAGCAGCTACCCGATTGACGAGCAGTACTTC

V gene: TRBV25-1
D gene: -
J gene: TRBJ1-2
clone size: -
CDR3 protein: CASSETYGSPNYTF
CDR3 DNA: TGTGCCAGCAGTGAAACGTACGGCTCGCCGAACTACACCTTC

V gene: TRBV2
D gene: TRBD2
J gene: TRBJ2-4
clone size: -
CDR3 protein: CASTLRPPGREWNIQYF
CDR3 DNA: TGTGCCAGCACCCTCCGGCCCCCCGGGAGGGAATGGAACATTCAGTACTTC

V gene: TRBV11-3
D gene: -
J gene: TRBJ1-1
clone size: -
CDR3 protein: CASSIGVEAFF
CDR3 DNA: TGTGCCAGCAGTATCGGTGTGGAAGCTTTCTTT

V gene: TRBV7-8
D gene: TRBD1
J gene: TRBJ2-7
clone size: -
CDR3 protein: CASSLFDRGYEQYF
CDR3 DNA: TGTGCCAGCAGCTTATTCGACAGGGGCTACGAGCAGTACTTC

V gene: TRBV9
D gene: -
J gene: TRBJ1-3
clone size: once
CDR3 protein: CASSVALSSSGNTIYF
CDR3 DNA: TGTGCCAGCAGCGTAGCTTTATCGAGCTCTGGAAACACCATATATTTT

V gene: TRBV6-9
D gene: -
J gene: TRBJ1-1
clone size: -
CDR3 protein: CASSAGAFF
CDR3 DNA: TGTGCCAGCAGTGCTGGAGCTTTCTTT

V gene: TRBV4-3
D gene: TRBD2
J gene: TRBJ2-1
clone size: -
CDR3 protein: CASSQDQRDIDEQFF
CDR3 DNA: TGCGCCAGCAGCCAAGACCAGCGGGATATCGATGAGCAGTTCTTC

V gene: TRBV29-1
D gene: -
J gene: TRBJ2-7
clone size: -
CDR3 protein: CSVESRYEQYF
CDR3 DNA: TGCAGCGTTGAATCTAGATACGAGCAGTACTTC

V gene: TRBV4-1
D gene: -
J gene: TRBJ1-5
clone size: once
CDR3 protein: CASSQTNSAQPQHF
CDR3 DNA: TGCGCCAGCAGCCAGACAAACAGTGCTCAGCCCCAGCATTTT

V gene: TRBV19
D gene: TRBD2
J gene: TRBJ2-7
clone size: -
CDR3 protein: CATSEGGRRTSGIDEQYF
CDR3 DNA: TGTGCCACCTCGGAAGGGGGGAGAAGGACTAGCGGGATCGACGAGCAGTACTTC

V gene: TRBV7-8
D gene: TRBD1
J gene: TRBJ2-3
clone size: -
CDR3 protein: CASSLPDRVPSTDTQYF
CDR3 DNA: TGTGCCAGCAGCTTACCGGACAGGGTCCCTAGCACAGATACGCAGTATTTT

V gene: TRBV19
D gene: TRBD1
J gene: TRBJ1-1
clone size: -
CDR3 protein: CASSIRTGMNTEAFF
CDR3 DNA: TGTGCCAGTAGTATTCGGACAGGGATGAACACTGAAGCTTTCTTT

V gene: TRBV27
D gene: -
J gene: TRBJ2-7
clone size: -
CDR3 protein: CASSFSSGYEQYF
CDR3 DNA: TGTGCCAGCAGTTTTTCCTCAGGGTACGAGCAGTACTTC

V gene: TRBV19
D gene: -
J gene: TRBJ1-1
clone size: -
CDR3 protein: CASSPLQVGNTEAFF
CDR3 DNA: TGTGCCAGTAGTCCCCTCCAGGTTGGGAACACTGAAGCTTTCTTT

V gene: TRBV5-4
D gene: -
J gene: TRBJ2-7
clone size: -
CDR3 protein: CASSQDGPGDEQYF
CDR3 DNA: TGTGCCAGCAGCCAGGACGGACCCGGGGACGAGCAGTACTTC

V gene: TRBV19
D gene: TRBD1
J gene: TRBJ1-2
clone size: -
CDR3 protein: CASRPPVRGLGLGHGYTF
CDR3 DNA: TGTGCCAGTAGACCACCGGTCAGGGGGCTGGGTTTGGGCCATGGCTACACCTTC

V gene: TRBV15
D gene: TRBD2
J gene: TRBJ2-3
clone size: -
CDR3 protein: CATSREMAGGDTQYF
CDR3 DNA: TGTGCCACCAGCAGAGAGATGGCGGGAGGCGATACGCAGTATTTT